Listed here are 19 T cell receptor beta chains from one sample, sequenced in a study of neurological immune-mediated disorders. In TCRdb, the 5' RACE reads were re-called with MiXCR into one record per CDR3 protein. The sample lists approximately 85,000 distinct CDR3 sequences, 4.3% occurring once. The time point: longitudinal time-point 3. The sequencing sample was made of PBMCs. The receptors stem from a woman aged 55-70 years with multiple sclerosis.

There are many counts of this clonotype. The chain uses TRBV20-1 and TRBJ2-7; D tentatively reads TRBD1 or TRBD2 (5 bases each). Per the germline V gene, CDR1 is DFQATT and CDR2 is SNEGSKA (reference sequence). Trimming took 1 base from V and 4 from J, leaving 14 bases between them. The CDR3 consists of 14 residues. The CDR3, as DNA: TGCAGTGCTAGAGTCGGGGCCCAGCCGTACGAGCAGTACTTC. It specifies CSARVGAQPYEQYF.

This clonotype was recorded at least ten times. The J gene is TRBJ1-1, the V gene TRBV20-1, with TRBD1 as a possible D gene (6 bases). Germline CDR1 reads DFQATT; CDR2 reads SNEGSKA (reference sequence). CDR3 length equals 13 residues. V was trimmed by 3 bases and J by 7 bases, leaving 15 bases between them. CDR3 amino acids: CSASLGAWNEAFF. In nucleotides, the CDR3 is TGCAGTGCTAGTTTGGGGGCGTGGAATGAAGCTTTCTTT.

The chain employs TRBV6-5 and TRBJ1-2; TRBD1 agrees at 7 bases. The CDR3 is 13 residues long. Germline CDR1 reads MNHEY; CDR2 reads SVGAGI. The V and J ends lost 6 bases and 6 bases, in that order; junction bases with no gene match: 7. The CDR3 DNA reads TGTGCCAGCAGCCCAACAGGGGCCAATGGCTACACCTTC. This sequence encodes CASSPTGANGYTF.

This clonotype was detected ten times or more. The chain couples TRBV5-1 to TRBJ2-3; 8 nucleotides line up with TRBD1. Germline V lookup: CDR1 SGHRS, CDR2 YFSETQ. Trimming at V came to 5 bases and at J to 4 bases, leaving 0 bases not matched to a gene. The CDR3 is 12 amino acids. For the CDR3, the DNA is TGCGCCAGCAGGACAGGGGCAGATACGCAGTATTTT. Translated, it gives CASRTGADTQYF.

At least ten counts were recorded for this clonotype. The genes are TRBV6-1 and TRBJ1-3; D unclear. Germline V gene sequence: CDR1 MNHNS, CDR2 SASEGT. CDR3 length equals 11 residues. With 8 bases removed from V and 4 bases from J, the gap between germline ends came to 6 bases. The CDR3 DNA is TGTGCCAGCCAAATCGGAAACACCATATATTTT. This gives the protein CASQIGNTIYF.

This clonotype has ten or more counts. This chain links TRBV15 with TRBJ2-7; TRBD2 matches at 10 bases. Per germline, CDR1 LNHNV and CDR2 YYDKDF (reference sequence). J lost 7 bases, V lost 1 base, and 7 bases had no gene match. The CDR3 has 15 amino acids. For the CDR3, the DNA is TGTGCCACCAGCAGAGGTTCTAGCGGGGGCAGGGAGCAGTACTTC. Encoded protein: CATSRGSSGGREQYF.

This clonotype was observed many times. The chain combines TRBV6-1 with TRBJ2-3; TRBD1 agrees at 7 bases. V dropped 2 bases and J dropped 4; count of bases not matched to a gene: 9. CDR3 size: 16 residues. CDR1 and CDR2 from the germline V gene are MNHNS and SASEGT. The CDR3, as DNA: TGTGCCAGCAGTGAATACCGGGACAGCACAGCAGATACGCAGTATTTT. It encodes CASSEYRDSTADTQYF.

This clonotype was found many times. The chain joins TRBV5-5 to TRBJ1-1, with 7 bases aligning to TRBD1. With V trimmed by 4 bases and J by 5 bases, 11 bases remained unmatched. CDR1 and CDR2 from the germline V gene are SGHKS and YYEKEE (reference sequence). The CDR3 spans 15 residues. This CDR3 reads CASSPRTGRETEAFF. The CDR3 nucleotides read TGTGCCAGCAGCCCTCGGACAGGCAGGGAGACTGAAGCTTTCTTT.

This clonotype was seen ten or more times. J is TRBJ2-1 and V is TRBV7-2; the match to TRBD2 covers 8 bases. V shed 3 bases, J shed 7 bases, and the junction held 8 bases outside the gene matches. Germline CDR1 is SGHTA and CDR2 is FQGNSA. This CDR3 is 15 amino acids long. The CDR3 nucleotides read TGTGCCAGCAGCTTTACGGGGGGGCCTATGAATGAGCAGTTCTTC. This encodes CASSFTGGPMNEQFF. The full variable domain, in which reference TRBV7-2 and TRBJ2-1 provide the parts outside the CDR3, is GAGVSQSPSNKVTEKGKDVELRCDPISGHTALYWYRQSLGQGLEFLIYFQGNSAPDKSGLPSDRFSAERTGGSVSTLTIQRTQQEDSAVYLCASSFTGGPMNEQFFGPGTRLTVL.

This clonotype was observed at least ten times. This chain joins TRBV12-3 or TRBV12-4 and TRBJ2-5; D is perhaps TRBD2 (7 bases). Trimming stripped 4 bases from V and 2 bases from J, with 14 bases between. The CDR3 is made up of 15 amino acids. For the CDR3, the DNA is TGTGCCAGCAGTTACGTGGGGGGGCAACAAGAGACCCAGTACTTC. This gives the protein CASSYVGGQQETQYF.

This clonotype was seen ten or more times. The rearrangement joins TRBV5-1 to TRBJ2-1, with TRBD2 as a possible D gene (5 bases). V was clipped by 2 bases and J by 5 bases, with 20 bases between them. This CDR3 region has 17 residues. Per germline, CDR1 SGHRS and CDR2 YFSETQ. In nucleotides, the CDR3 is TGCGCCAGCAGCTTTCTCGGGATGGCTCCGGCCAACAATGAGCAGTTCTTC. As protein: CASSFLGMAPANNEQFF. The complete variable domain, with remaining parts taken from reference TRBV5-1 and TRBJ2-1, reads KAGVTQTPRYLIKTRGQQVTLSCSPISGHRSVSWYQQTPGQGLQFLFEYFSETQRNKGNFPGRFSGRQFSNSRSEMNVSTLELGDSALYLCASSFLGMAPANNEQFFGPGTRLTVL.

This clonotype was seen at least ten times. The chain uses TRBV6-6 and TRBJ2-7; 10 bases line up with TRBD1. J gave up 6 bases and V 8 bases, and 4 bases lay outside the gene matches. This CDR3 region has 12 residues. Germline lookup yields CDR1 MNHNY and CDR2 SVGAGI (reference sequence). CDR3 sequence reads: CASRGQGGEQYF. CDR3 nucleotide sequence: TGTGCCAGCCGTGGACAGGGGGGCGAGCAGTACTTC.

In its sample, this clonotype was seen many times. DNA for the CDR3: TGTGCCAGCAGTTCCGGACTAGCTGGGACCCAGTACTTC. Translation gives CASSSGLAGTQYF. This chain links TRBV6-5 with TRBJ2-5; 8 positions agree with TRBD2. Per germline, CDR1 MNHEY and CDR2 SVGAGI. V was clipped by 4 bases and J by 7 bases; unmatched bases: 5. The CDR3 runs to 13 residues.

Turning to this clonotype: This sequence may be a read error, since a much larger clone differs from it by one base. The chain uses TRBV7-8 and TRBJ1-5; D gene uncertain. This CDR3 is 14 amino acids long. V was cut by 6 bases and J by 6 bases, with 15 bases left in between. Germline V gene lookup returns CDR1 SGHVS and CDR2 FQNEAQ. CDR3 bases: TGTGCCAGCAGACCCCGGCGGGAGGGTCAGCCCCAGCATTTT. Translating it yields CASRPRREGQPQHF.

This clonotype was detected ten times or more. The chain links TRBV12-3 or TRBV12-4 to TRBJ1-3; no firm D call. Deletions cut 9 bases from V and 0 bases from J, with 9 bases between. This CDR3 contains 13 residues. Here the CDR3 reads CASHQVSGNTIYF. The CDR3 DNA reads TGTGCCAGTCACCAAGTCTCTGGAAACACCATATATTTT.

This clonotype has a count of ten or more. The rearrangement joins TRBV20-1 to TRBJ2-7; 7 positions match TRBD2. The CDR3 sequence is 16 residues long. With 0 bases clipped from V and 3 bases from J, the junction kept 11 bases outside the gene matches. Germline CDR1 is DFQATT and CDR2 is SNEGSKA (reference sequence). Here the CDR3 reads CSARDLTAGEVYEQYF. The CDR3 DNA sequence: TGCAGTGCTAGAGATCTCACCGCGGGAGAAGTCTACGAGCAGTACTTC.

This clonotype was counted at least ten times. The rearrangement joins TRBV5-1 to TRBJ1-1; no clear D gene. CDR1 and CDR2 from the germline V gene are SGHRS and YFSETQ. This CDR3 is 14 amino acids long. Trimming stripped 4 bases from V and 0 bases from J, with 10 bases between. As DNA, the CDR3 is TGCGCCAGCAGCCTCCGACCGATGAACACTGAAGCTTTCTTT. This encodes CASSLRPMNTEAFF.

This clonotype has ten or more counts. The chain links TRBV7-8 to TRBJ1-4; 7 bases are shared with TRBD1. Germline V gene lookup returns CDR1 SGHVS and CDR2 FQNEAQ. CDR3 length: 15 amino acids. Germline trimming cut 5 bases from V and 5 bases from J; bases unmatched to any gene: 8. DNA of the CDR3: TGTGCCAGCAGCCGCCCGGGACAGAGAAATGAAAAACTGTTTTTT. Protein product: CASSRPGQRNEKLFF.

This clonotype has a count of ten or more. The gene calls are TRBV28 and TRBJ2-4; the D gene could be TRBD1 or TRBD2 (6 bases each). Trimming took off 5 bases at V and 8 bases at J, with 13 bases between the two ends. Germline loops: CDR1 MDHEN, CDR2 SYDVKM. There are 13 residues in the CDR3. Here the CDR3 DNA reads TGTGCCAGCAGTGGGGCCGGGGGCTACATTCAGTACTTC. Translated: CASSGAGGYIQYF.